The 29 T cell receptor beta chains below come from one sample, sequenced in a study of T cell responses to AZD1222 COVID-19 vaccine. This table comes from immunoSEQ multiplex PCR, and its TCRdb copy is limited to in-frame clones, with some not included. This table holds fewer than 30,000 clones, 86% found once. Sample: peripheral blood, taken 28 days after the second AZD1222 dose. The origin of the receptors is an adult who received the AZD1222 COVID-19 vaccine.

The V call is TRBV19, the J call TRBJ2-7; weak D call: TRBD1 (6 bases). V shed 0 bases and J shed 3 bases, with 9 bases lying between them. CDR3 length: 14 residues. Germline V CDR1 and CDR2: LNHDA, SQIVND (reference sequence). The CDR3 loop is CASSIDIGGYEQYF. The CDR3 DNA is TGTGCCAGTAGTATAGATATAGGGGGCTACGAGCAGTACTTC.

The gene calls are TRBV19 and TRBJ1-5, with TRBD1 matching 7 bases. This CDR3 region has 14 residues. Germline CDR1 and CDR2: LNHDA and SQIVND (reference sequence). The V gene end was trimmed by 2 bases and the J gene end by 4 bases; junction bases not matched to a gene: 2. The CDR3 loop reads CASSISQGNQPQHF. The CDR3 nucleotides read TGTGCCAGTAGTATATCACAGGGGAATCAGCCCCAGCATTTT.

V is TRBV21-1 and J is TRBJ2-2; TRBD1, the table's D call, was not compared with the DNA. TRBV21-1 is labeled a pseudogene. This CDR3 is 16 amino acids long. CDR3 coding DNA: TGTGCCAGCAGCAAAGCGCGGCAGGGGGCCGGCGGGGAGCTGTTTTTT. As protein: CASSKARQGAGGELFF.

The genes are TRBV5-4 and TRBJ1-2, with D perhaps matching TRBD1 (6 bases). This CDR3 has 13 residues. From germline, CDR1 is SGHNT and CDR2 YYREEE (reference sequence). The V end was cut by 0 bases, the J end by 8 bases, with 11 bases between. The CDR3 sequence is CASSLVGGVGYTF. The DNA for the CDR3 is TGTGCCAGCAGCTTGGTCGGGGGCGTAGGCTACACCTTC.

The rearrangement links TRBV5-6 to TRBJ1-6, with 7 bases matching TRBD1. The CDR3 consists of 16 residues. Germline CDR1 and CDR2: SGHDT and YYEEEE. The ends lost 0 bases at V and 2 bases at J; junction bases unmatched: 2. The CDR3 protein is CASSLADRAYNSPLHF. The CDR3 nucleotides read TGTGCCAGCAGCTTGGCTGACAGGGCCTATAATTCACCCCTCCACTTT.

The chain couples TRBV7-9 to TRBJ1-4, with D unresolved. The CDR3 spans 16 residues. Trimming stripped 1 base from V and 0 bases from J, with 9 bases between. In germline, CDR1 is SEHNR, CDR2 FQNEAQ (reference sequence). The CDR3 sequence is CASSLGSGATNEKLFF. The CDR3 DNA reads TGTGCCAGCAGCTTAGGGTCAGGAGCAACTAATGAAAAACTGTTTTTT.

The chain carries TRBV7-2 and TRBJ2-3; D may be TRBD2 (6 bases). The germline V gene encodes CDR1 SGHTA and CDR2 FQGNSA. The CDR3 is 18 residues long. The V gene lost 2 bases and the J gene lost 6 bases, with 24 bases spanning the gap. In nucleotides, the CDR3 is TGTGCCAGCAGCTTAATAAGGATACCAATCGGTCGGGGGGATACGCAGTATTTT. Its translation: CASSLIRIPIGRGDTQYF.

The chain links TRBV19 to TRBJ1-4, with TRBD1 matching 7 bases. The V and J ends lost 7 bases and 7 bases, in that order; junction bases with no gene match: 6. The CDR3 contains 13 residues. The germline V gene encodes CDR1 LNHDA and CDR2 SQIVND (reference sequence). CDR3 in DNA: TGTGCCAGTAACCAGGGGGAGGGTGAAAAACTGTTTTTT. Its protein is CASNQGEGEKLFF.

V is TRBV2 and J is TRBJ2-3, with D tentatively TRBD2 (5 bases). Germline-derived CDR1 and CDR2 are SNHLY and FYNNEI. The CDR3 is made up of 13 amino acids. V gave up 6 bases and J gave up 1 base, with 8 bases separating them. The chain's CDR3 is CASRVGGTDTQYF. CDR3 nucleotide sequence: TGTGCCAGCAGAGTGGGAGGCACAGATACGCAGTATTTT.

This clone came up once. The chain uses TRBV28 and TRBJ1-5, with D unresolved. Germline V gene lookup returns CDR1 MDHEN and CDR2 SYDVKM. The length of the CDR3 is 14 residues. V shed 2 bases and J shed 6 bases, with 11 bases lying between them. The CDR3 region is CASSLAWEGQPQHF. The CDR3 DNA sequence: TGTGCCAGCAGTTTAGCCTGGGAGGGTCAGCCCCAGCATTTT.

The chain links TRBV29-1 to TRBJ2-1; D is uncertain. The V gene lost 3 bases and the J gene lost 3 bases, with 12 bases spanning the gap. Germline values: CDR1 SQVTM, CDR2 ANQGSEA. CDR3 length equals 14 residues. The CDR3 region is CSVDKGNGYNEQFF. The CDR3 DNA reads TGCAGCGTTGACAAGGGAAATGGCTACAATGAGCAGTTCTTC.

This sequence joins TRBV28 and TRBJ2-5; D is unclear. The germline gives CDR1 MDHEN, CDR2 SYDVKM. The CDR3 sequence is 12 residues long. The ends were cut back, 7 bases at V and 4 bases at J, with 10 bases in the middle. As DNA, the CDR3 is TGTGCCAGCAAGTCAGTCCGAGAGACCCAGTACTTC. Amino acids: CASKSVRETQYF.

V usage is TRBV5-6 and J usage is TRBJ1-6; 9 bases map to TRBD1. The CDR3 consists of 14 residues. The germline V gene encodes CDR1 SGHDT and CDR2 YYEEEE. V dropped 4 bases and J dropped 9; count of bases not matched to a gene: 5. The CDR3 DNA reads as TGTGCCAGCAGCATGGACAGGGGCTCTTCACCCCTCCACTTT. Its protein is CASSMDRGSSPLHF.

The genes are TRBV7-3 and TRBJ2-1; D remains ambiguous. V lost 6 bases and J 6 bases, leaving 15 bases between the germline ends. CDR1 is SGHTA and CDR2 is FQGTGA in the germline V gene. There are 14 residues in the CDR3. CDR3 residues: CASSYTDRTNEQFF. The CDR3 DNA follows: TGTGCCAGCAGTTATACCGACCGGACCAATGAGCAGTTCTTC.

The V call is TRBV5-1, the J call TRBJ1-3, with D possibly being TRBD1 (6 bases). This CDR3 has 16 residues. Trimming took off 6 bases at V and 0 bases at J, with 16 bases between the two ends. The V gene's germline CDR1 is SGHRS and CDR2 YFSETQ. The CDR3 nucleotides read TGCGCCAGCACCAGAACAGGGTCACTCTCTGGAAACACCATATATTTT. Protein product: CASTRTGSLSGNTIYF.

The chain joins TRBV5-8 to TRBJ2-2; 10 positions match TRBD2. The V segment lost 4 bases and the J segment 2 bases; nucleotides outside the gene matches: 5. CDR1 and CDR2 from the germline V gene are SGHTS and YDEGEE. The CDR3 contains 16 residues. The CDR3 loop reads CASSPQLAGNTGELFF. The CDR3 DNA follows: TGTGCCAGCAGCCCTCAACTAGCGGGAAACACCGGGGAGCTGTTTTTT.

The V call is TRBV28, the J call TRBJ1-5; 9 nucleotides match TRBD1. Per the germline V gene, CDR1 is MDHEN and CDR2 is SYDVKM. The CDR3 consists of 16 residues. After removal of 6 bases from V and 0 bases from J, the junction contained 6 bases not matched to a gene. The CDR3 reads CASSRTGGYSNQPQHF. CDR3 DNA: TGTGCCAGCAGCCGTACAGGGGGCTATAGCAATCAGCCCCAGCATTTT. Full variable domain (remainder filled in from reference TRBV28 and TRBJ1-5): DVKVTQSSRYLVKRTGEKVFLECVQDMDHENMFWYRQDPGLGLRLIYFSYDVKMKEKGDIPEGYSVSREKKERFSLILESASTNQTSMYLCASSRTGGYSNQPQHFGDGTRLSIL.

The V and J genes are TRBV6-5 and TRBJ2-7; D is possibly TRBD1 (7 bases). Deletions cut 0 bases from V and 5 bases from J, with 14 bases between. The CDR3 is made up of 15 amino acids. The V gene's germline CDR1 is MNHEY and CDR2 SVGAGI. Here the CDR3 DNA reads TGTGCCAGCAGTTACTCGACAGGGACTGTCCACGAGCAGTACTTC. It yields the protein CASSYSTGTVHEQYF.

This clone was detected once. V is TRBV5-5 and J is TRBJ2-3; D not certain. Trimming pared 0 bases from V and 3 bases from J, leaving 8 bases between. Germline lookup yields CDR1 SGHKS and CDR2 YYEKEE (reference sequence). The CDR3 runs 14 residues. Here the CDR3 DNA reads TGTGCCAGCAGCTTGGCGGCGGTTACAGATACGCAGTATTTT. It specifies CASSLAAVTDTQYF. Combining the CDR3 with reference TRBV5-5 and TRBJ2-3 gives the whole variable domain DAGVTQSPTHLIKTRGQQVTLRCSPISGHKSVSWYQQVLGQGPQFIFQYYEKEERGRGNFPDRFSARQFPNYSSELNVNALLLGDSALYLCASSLAAVTDTQYFGPGTRLTVL.

The V call is TRBV5-1, the J call TRBJ2-1, with TRBD1 as a possible D gene (6 bases). Trimming shortened V by 0 bases and J by 5 bases, and 12 bases separated the two germline ends. Germline assignment: CDR1 SGHRS and CDR2 YFSETQ. The CDR3 contains 15 residues. The CDR3 bases are TGCGCCAGCAGCTTGGTGGCAGGGGAAAACAATGAGCAGTTCTTC. Protein sequence: CASSLVAGENNEQFF.

The table lists this clone with a count of one. The rearrangement joins TRBV5-1 to TRBJ2-7, with 9 bases aligning to TRBD1. Germline assignment: CDR1 SGHRS and CDR2 YFSETQ. The ends lost 0 bases at V and 3 bases at J; junction bases unmatched: 4. CDR3 length: 15 amino acids. The CDR3 nucleotides read TGCGCCAGCAGCTTGGACGGGACAGGGTACTACGAGCAGTACTTC. Amino acid sequence: CASSLDGTGYYEQYF.

The chain uses TRBV5-1 and TRBJ1-6, with D uncertain. CDR3 length: 15 amino acids. V lost 1 base and J 7 bases, leaving 12 bases between the germline ends. Germline V lookup: CDR1 SGHRS, CDR2 YFSETQ. The CDR3 here is CASSLLGLTNSPLHF. The CDR3 nucleotides read TGCGCCAGCAGCTTGTTAGGACTGACGAATTCACCCCTCCACTTT. Together with reference TRBV5-1 and TRBJ1-6, the CDR3 gives the full variable domain: KAGVTQTPRYLIKTRGQQVTLSCSPISGHRSVSWYQQTPGQGLQFLFEYFSETQRNKGNFPGRFSGRQFSNSRSEMNVSTLELGDSALYLCASSLLGLTNSPLHFGNGTRLTVT.

For the CDR3, the DNA is TGTGCCAGCAGTCGGACAGGGGCCGTTGGAACCATATATTTT. It is translated as CASSRTGAVGTIYF. The chain uses TRBV28 and TRBJ1-3, with 9 positions matching TRBD1. The CDR3 totals 14 residues. Germline V gene sequence: CDR1 MDHEN, CDR2 SYDVKM. The ends lost 5 bases at V and 10 bases at J; junction bases unmatched: 9.

The chain has TRBV5-1 and TRBJ2-5; tentative D call: TRBD1 (5 bases). The CDR3 has 14 residues. Per the germline V gene, CDR1 is SGHRS and CDR2 is YFSETQ. V lost 0 bases and J 3 bases, leaving 9 bases between the germline ends. This CDR3 is CASSLGTQKETQYF. CDR3 sequence (DNA): TGCGCCAGCAGCTTGGGGACACAGAAAGAGACCCAGTACTTC.

The chain carries TRBV3-1 (or the pseudogene TRBV3-2) and TRBJ1-2; D is perhaps TRBD1 (6 bases). Germline CDR1 LGHDT, CDR2 YNNKEL (reference sequence). Trimming removed 3 bases from V and 4 bases from J, with 15 bases in between. The CDR3 has 15 amino acids. This CDR3 is CASSHNLQGGYGYTF. The CDR3 bases are TGTGCCAGCAGCCATAATCTACAGGGTGGCTATGGCTACACCTTC.

V gene TRBV5-1 combines with J gene TRBJ1-1; D is unclear. CDR3 size: 15 residues. The germline gives CDR1 SGHRS, CDR2 YFSETQ. V was trimmed by 4 bases and J by 0 bases, leaving 13 bases between them. DNA of the CDR3: TGCGCCAGCAGCCCGGTTATTGGCTTGAACACTGAAGCTTTCTTT. Translation: CASSPVIGLNTEAFF.

The chain employs TRBV28 and TRBJ1-2; D is perhaps TRBD1 (6 bases). Trimming took 10 bases from V and 4 from J, leaving 13 bases between them. Germline lookup yields CDR1 MDHEN and CDR2 SYDVKM. The CDR3 totals 12 residues. This CDR3 is CATEGVVYGYTF. Written as DNA, the CDR3 is TGTGCCACCGAGGGGGTGGTCTATGGCTACACCTTC.

Only a few counts were recorded for this clone. The CDR3 loop is CAWSVTAGEETQYF. DNA of the CDR3: TGTGCCTGGAGTGTCACGGCGGGAGAAGAGACCCAGTACTTC. This chain uses TRBV30 with TRBJ2-5, with TRBD2 matching over 7 bases. The junction had 4 bases not matched to a gene; V was cut back by 0 bases and J by 3 bases. Germline CDR1 and CDR2: GTSNPN and SVGIG (reference sequence). There are 14 residues in the CDR3.

CDR3 nucleotide sequence: TGCGCCAGCAGCCAACATGGATACTATGGCTACACCTTC. Translation: CASSQHGYYGYTF. The chain uses TRBV4-1 and TRBJ1-2; no definite D call. Trimming cost V 2 bases and J 3 bases, with 7 bases left between them. CDR1 and CDR2 (germline): MGHRA, YSYEKL. This CDR3 contains 13 residues.